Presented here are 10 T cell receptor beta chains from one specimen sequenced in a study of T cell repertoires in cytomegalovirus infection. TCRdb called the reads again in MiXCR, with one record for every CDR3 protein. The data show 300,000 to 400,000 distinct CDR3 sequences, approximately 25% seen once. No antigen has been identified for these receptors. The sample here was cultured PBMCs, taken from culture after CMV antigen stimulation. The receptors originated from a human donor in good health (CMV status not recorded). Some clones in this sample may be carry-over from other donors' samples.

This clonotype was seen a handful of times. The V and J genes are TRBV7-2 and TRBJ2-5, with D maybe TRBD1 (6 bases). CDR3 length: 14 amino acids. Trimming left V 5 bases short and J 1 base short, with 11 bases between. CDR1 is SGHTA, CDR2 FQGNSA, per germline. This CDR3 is CASSHQTGQETQYF. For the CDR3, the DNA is TGTGCCAGCAGCCACCAGACAGGCCAAGAGACCCAGTACTTC.

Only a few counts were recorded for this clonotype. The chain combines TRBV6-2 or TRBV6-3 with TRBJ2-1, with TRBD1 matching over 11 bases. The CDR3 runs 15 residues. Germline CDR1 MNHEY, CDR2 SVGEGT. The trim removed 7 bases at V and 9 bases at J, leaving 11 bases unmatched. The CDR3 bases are TGTGCCAGCAACAGCCGGGACAGGGGGGGCAGTGAGCAGTTCTTC. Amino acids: CASNSRDRGGSEQFF.

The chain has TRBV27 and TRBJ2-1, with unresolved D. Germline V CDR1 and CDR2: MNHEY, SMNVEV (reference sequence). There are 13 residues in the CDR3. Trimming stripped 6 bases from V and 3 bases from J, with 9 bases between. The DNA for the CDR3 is TGTGCCAGCAGAGAGAATATCTACAATGAGCAGTTCTTC. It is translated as CASRENIYNEQFF.

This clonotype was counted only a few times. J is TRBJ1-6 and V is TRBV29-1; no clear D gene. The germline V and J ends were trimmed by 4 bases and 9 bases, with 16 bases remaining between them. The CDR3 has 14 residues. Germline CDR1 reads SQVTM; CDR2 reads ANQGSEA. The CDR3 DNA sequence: TGCAGCGTTGGCCAGGACCGCAAAGGTTCACCCCTCCACTTT. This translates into CSVGQDRKGSPLHF.

The chain's CDR3 is CASSLELAQETQYF. CDR3 bases: TGTGCCAGCAGCTTAGAACTGGCCCAAGAGACCCAGTACTTC. The chain links TRBV7-4 to TRBJ2-5; D is ambiguous. In germline, CDR1 is SGHVT, CDR2 SQSDAQ. Trimming left V 1 base short and J 1 base short, with 7 bases between. The CDR3 loop spans 14 amino acids.

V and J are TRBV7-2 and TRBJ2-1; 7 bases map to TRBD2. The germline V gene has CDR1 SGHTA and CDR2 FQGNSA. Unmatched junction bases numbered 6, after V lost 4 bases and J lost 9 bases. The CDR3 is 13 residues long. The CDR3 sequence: CASSSDGLGEQFF. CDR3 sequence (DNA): TGTGCCAGCAGCTCCGACGGACTAGGTGAGCAGTTCTTC.

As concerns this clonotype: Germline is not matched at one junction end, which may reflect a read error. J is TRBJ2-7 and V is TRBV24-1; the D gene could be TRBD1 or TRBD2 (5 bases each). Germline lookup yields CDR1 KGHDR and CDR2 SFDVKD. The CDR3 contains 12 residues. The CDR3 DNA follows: TGTGCCACCAGTGATTTTAAAGGGGAGCTGTACTTC. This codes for CATSDFKGELYF.

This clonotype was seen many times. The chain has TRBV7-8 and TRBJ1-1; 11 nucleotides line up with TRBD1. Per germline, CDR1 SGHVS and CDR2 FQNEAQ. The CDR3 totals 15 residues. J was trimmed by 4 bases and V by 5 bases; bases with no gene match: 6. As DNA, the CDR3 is TGTGCCAGCAGCGGGGACAGGGGGAGAATCACTGAAGCTTTCTTT. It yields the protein CASSGDRGRITEAFF. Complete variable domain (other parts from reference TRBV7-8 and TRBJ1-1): GAGVSQSPRYKVAKRGQDVALRCDPISGHVSLFWYQQALGQGPEFLTYFQNEAQLDKSGLPSDRFFAERPEGSVSTLKIQRTQQEDSAVYLCASSGDRGRITEAFFGQGTRLTVV.

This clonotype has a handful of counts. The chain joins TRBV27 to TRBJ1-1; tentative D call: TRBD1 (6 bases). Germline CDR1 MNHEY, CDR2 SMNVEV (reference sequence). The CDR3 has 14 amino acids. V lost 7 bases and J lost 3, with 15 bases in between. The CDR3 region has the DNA TGTGCCAGCAAAGCACAGGGCATGTACACTGAAGCTTTCTTT. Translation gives CASKAQGMYTEAFF.

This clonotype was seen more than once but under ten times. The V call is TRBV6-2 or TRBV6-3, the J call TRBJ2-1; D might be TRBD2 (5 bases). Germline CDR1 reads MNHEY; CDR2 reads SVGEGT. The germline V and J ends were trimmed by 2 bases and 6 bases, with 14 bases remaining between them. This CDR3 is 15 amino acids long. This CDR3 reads CASSYRERGANEQFF. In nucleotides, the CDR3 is TGTGCCAGCAGTTACAGGGAGAGAGGAGCCAATGAGCAGTTCTTC.